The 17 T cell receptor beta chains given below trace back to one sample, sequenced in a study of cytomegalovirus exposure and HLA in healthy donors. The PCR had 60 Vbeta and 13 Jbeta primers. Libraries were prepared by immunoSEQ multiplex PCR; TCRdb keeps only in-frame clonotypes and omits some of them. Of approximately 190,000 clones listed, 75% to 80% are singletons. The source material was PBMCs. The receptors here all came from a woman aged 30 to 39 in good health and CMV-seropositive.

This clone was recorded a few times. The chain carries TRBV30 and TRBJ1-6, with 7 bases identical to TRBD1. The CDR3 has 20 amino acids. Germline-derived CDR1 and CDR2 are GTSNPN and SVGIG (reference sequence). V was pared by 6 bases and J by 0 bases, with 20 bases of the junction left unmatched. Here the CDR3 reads CACSSTGTVYPSSYNSPLHF. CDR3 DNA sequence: TGTGCCTGCTCCTCCACCGGGACAGTCTATCCCAGCTCCTATAATTCACCCCTCCACTTT.

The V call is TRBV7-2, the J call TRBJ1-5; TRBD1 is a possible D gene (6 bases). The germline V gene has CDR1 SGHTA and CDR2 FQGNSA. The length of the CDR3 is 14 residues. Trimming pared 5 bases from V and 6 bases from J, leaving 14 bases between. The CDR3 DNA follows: TGTGCCAGCAGCCCACGCGGGGGCAGTCAGCCCCAGCATTTT. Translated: CASSPRGGSQPQHF.

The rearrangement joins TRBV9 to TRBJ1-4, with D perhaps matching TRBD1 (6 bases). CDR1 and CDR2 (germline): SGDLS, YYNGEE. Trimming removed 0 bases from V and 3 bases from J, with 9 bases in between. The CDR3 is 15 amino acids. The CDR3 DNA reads TGTGCCAGCAGCGTAGAGGGGGATCCTAATGAAAAACTGTTTTTT. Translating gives CASSVEGDPNEKLFF.

CDR3 sequence (DNA): TGTGCCAGCAGCTTAGCGCGGCTAGCGGGATTACACAATGAGCAGTTCTTC. This gives the protein CASSLARLAGLHNEQFF. This chain joins TRBV7-9 and TRBJ2-1; 9 nucleotides match TRBD2. The CDR3 loop spans 17 amino acids. J was trimmed by 5 bases and V by 0 bases; bases with no gene match: 8. CDR1 is SEHNR and CDR2 is FQNEAQ in the germline V gene (reference sequence).

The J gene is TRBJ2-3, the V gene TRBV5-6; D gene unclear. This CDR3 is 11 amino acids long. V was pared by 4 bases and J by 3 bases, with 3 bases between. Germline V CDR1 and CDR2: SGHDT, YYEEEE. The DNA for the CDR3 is TGTGCCAGCAGCCAAACAGATACGCAGTATTTT. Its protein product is CASSQTDTQYF.

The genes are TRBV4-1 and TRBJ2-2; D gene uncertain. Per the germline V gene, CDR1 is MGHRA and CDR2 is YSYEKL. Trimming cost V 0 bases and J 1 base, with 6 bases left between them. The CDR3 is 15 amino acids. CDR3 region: CASSQEAGNTGELFF. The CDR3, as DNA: TGCGCCAGCAGCCAAGAAGCAGGGAACACCGGGGAGCTGTTTTTT.

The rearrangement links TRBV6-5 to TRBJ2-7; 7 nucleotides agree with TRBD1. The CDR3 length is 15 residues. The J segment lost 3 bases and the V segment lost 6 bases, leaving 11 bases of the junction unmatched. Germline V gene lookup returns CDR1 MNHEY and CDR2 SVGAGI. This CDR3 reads CASSYRGRLDYEQYF. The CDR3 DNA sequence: TGTGCCAGCAGCTACAGGGGTCGGCTAGACTACGAGCAGTACTTC.

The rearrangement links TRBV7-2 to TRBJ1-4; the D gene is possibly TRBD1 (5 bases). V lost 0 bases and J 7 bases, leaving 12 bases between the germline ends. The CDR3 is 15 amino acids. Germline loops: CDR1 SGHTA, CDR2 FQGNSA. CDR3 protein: CASSLAGGYTEKLFF. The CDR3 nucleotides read TGTGCCAGCAGCTTAGCGGGGGGGTATACTGAAAAACTGTTTTTT.

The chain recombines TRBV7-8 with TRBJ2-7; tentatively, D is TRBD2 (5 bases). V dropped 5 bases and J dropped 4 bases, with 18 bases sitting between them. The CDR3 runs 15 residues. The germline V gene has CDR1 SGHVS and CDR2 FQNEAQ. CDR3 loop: CASSTVGKEDYEQYF. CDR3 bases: TGTGCCAGCAGCACCGTCGGGAAGGAGGATTACGAGCAGTACTTC.

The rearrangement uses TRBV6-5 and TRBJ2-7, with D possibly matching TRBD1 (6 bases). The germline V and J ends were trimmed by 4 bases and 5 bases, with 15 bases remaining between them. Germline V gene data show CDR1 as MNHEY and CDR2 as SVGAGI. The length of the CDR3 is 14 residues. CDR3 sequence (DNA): TGTGCCAGCAGTTCCGGGGACATCGGGGACGAGCAGTACTTC. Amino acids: CASSSGDIGDEQYF.

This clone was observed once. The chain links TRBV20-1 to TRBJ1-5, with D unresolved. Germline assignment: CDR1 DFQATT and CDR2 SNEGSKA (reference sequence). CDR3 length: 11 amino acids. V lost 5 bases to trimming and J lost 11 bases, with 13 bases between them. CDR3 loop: CSAGPNSAQHF. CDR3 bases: TGCAGTGCTGGTCCGAACAGTGCCCAGCATTTT.

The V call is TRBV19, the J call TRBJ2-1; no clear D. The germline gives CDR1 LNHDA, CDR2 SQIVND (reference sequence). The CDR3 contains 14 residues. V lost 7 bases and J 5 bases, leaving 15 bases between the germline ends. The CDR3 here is CASKWNQEDNEQFF. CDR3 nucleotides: TGTGCCAGTAAGTGGAATCAGGAAGACAATGAGCAGTTCTTC.

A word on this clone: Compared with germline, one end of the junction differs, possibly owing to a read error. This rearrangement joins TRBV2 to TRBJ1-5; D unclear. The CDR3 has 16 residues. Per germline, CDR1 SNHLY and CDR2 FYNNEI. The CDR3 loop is CASSLKFNSGNQPQHF. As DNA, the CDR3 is TGTGCCAGCAGTTTGAAATTCAACAGCGGCAATCAGCCTCAGCATTTT.

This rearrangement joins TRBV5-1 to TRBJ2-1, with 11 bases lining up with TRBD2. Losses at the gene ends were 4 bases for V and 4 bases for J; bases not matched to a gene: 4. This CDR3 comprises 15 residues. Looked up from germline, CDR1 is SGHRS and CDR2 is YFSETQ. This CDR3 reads CASSVSGGAYNEQFF. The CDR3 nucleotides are TGCGCCAGCAGCGTTAGCGGGGGGGCGTACAATGAGCAGTTCTTC.

The DNA of the CDR3 is TGCAGCGTTGTCGTCAGGAATGAAAAACTGTTTTTT. This encodes CSVVVRNEKLFF. V gene TRBV29-1 combines with J gene TRBJ1-4, with D hard to call. The ends were cut back, 4 bases at V and 5 bases at J, with 8 bases in the middle. CDR1 and CDR2 (germline): SQVTM, ANQGSEA. CDR3 size: 12 residues.

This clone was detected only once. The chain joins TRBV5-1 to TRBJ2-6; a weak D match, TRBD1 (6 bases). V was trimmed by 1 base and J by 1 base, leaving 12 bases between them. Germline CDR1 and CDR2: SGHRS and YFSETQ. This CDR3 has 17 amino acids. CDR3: CASSLWTVSSGANVLTF. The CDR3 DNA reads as TGCGCCAGCAGCTTGTGGACAGTTTCTTCTGGGGCCAACGTCCTGACTTTC.

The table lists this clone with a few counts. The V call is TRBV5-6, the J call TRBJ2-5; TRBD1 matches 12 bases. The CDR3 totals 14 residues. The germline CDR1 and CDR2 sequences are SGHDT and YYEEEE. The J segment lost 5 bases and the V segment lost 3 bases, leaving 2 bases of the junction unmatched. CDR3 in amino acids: CASSSGQGAETQYF. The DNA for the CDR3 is TGTGCCAGCAGCTCGGGACAGGGGGCCGAGACCCAGTACTTC.